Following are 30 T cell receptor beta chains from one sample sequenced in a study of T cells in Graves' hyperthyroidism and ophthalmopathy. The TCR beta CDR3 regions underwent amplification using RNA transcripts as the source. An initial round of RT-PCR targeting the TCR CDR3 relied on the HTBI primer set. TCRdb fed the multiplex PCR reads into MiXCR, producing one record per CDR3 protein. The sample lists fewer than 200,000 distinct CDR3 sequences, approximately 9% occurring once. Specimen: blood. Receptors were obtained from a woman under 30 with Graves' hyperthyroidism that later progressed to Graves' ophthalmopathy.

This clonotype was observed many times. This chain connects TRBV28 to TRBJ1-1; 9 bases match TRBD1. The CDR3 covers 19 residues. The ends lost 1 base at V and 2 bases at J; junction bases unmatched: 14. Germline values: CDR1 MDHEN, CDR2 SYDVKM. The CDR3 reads CASSLFRTGQGGQNTEAFF. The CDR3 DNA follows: TGTGCCAGCAGTTTATTCCGAACGGGACAGGGAGGACAAAACACTGAAGCTTTCTTT.

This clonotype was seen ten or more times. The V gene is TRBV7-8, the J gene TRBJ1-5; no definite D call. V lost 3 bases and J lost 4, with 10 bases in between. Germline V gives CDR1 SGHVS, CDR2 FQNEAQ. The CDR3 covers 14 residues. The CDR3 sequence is CASSLREFNQPQHF. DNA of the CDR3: TGTGCCAGCAGCTTGAGGGAGTTTAATCAGCCCCAGCATTTT. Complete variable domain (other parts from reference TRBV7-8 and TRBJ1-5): GAGVSQSPRYKVAKRGQDVALRCDPISGHVSLFWYQQALGQGPEFLTYFQNEAQLDKSGLPSDRFFAERPEGSVSTLKIQRTQQEDSAVYLCASSLREFNQPQHFGDGTRLSIL.

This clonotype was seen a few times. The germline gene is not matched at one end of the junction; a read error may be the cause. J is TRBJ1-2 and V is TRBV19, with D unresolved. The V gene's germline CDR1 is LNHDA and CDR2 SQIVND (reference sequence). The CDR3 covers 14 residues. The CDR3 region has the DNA TGTGCCAGTAGTATGACGGAAGCTAACTATGGCTGCACCTTC. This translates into CASSMTEANYGCTF.

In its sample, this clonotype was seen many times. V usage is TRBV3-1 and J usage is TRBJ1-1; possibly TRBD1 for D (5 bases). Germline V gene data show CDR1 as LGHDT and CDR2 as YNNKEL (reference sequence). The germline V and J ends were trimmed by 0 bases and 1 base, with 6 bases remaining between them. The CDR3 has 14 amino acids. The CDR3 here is CASSQEGANTEAFF. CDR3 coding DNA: TGTGCCAGCAGCCAAGAAGGGGCGAACACTGAAGCTTTCTTT.

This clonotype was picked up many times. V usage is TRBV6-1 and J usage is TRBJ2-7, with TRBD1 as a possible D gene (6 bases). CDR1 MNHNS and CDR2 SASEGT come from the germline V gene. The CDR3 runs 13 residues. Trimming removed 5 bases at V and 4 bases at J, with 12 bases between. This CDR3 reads CASSYRVNYEQYF. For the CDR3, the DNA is TGTGCCAGCAGTTACAGGGTGAATTACGAGCAGTACTTC.

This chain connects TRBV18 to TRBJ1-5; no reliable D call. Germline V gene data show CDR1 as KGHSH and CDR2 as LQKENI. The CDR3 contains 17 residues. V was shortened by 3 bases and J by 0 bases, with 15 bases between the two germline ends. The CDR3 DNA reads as TGTGCCAGCTCACCCACTGATATTCGGCTTAGCAATCAGCCCCAGCATTTT. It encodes CASSPTDIRLSNQPQHF.

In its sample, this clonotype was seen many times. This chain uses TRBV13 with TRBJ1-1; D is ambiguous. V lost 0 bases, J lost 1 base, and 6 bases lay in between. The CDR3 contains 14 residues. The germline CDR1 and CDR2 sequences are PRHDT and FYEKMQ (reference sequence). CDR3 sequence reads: CASSLGGANTEAFF. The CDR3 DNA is TGTGCCAGCAGCTTAGGGGGCGCGAACACTGAAGCTTTCTTT.

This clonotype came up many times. This CDR3 is CASSALLSYEQYF. CDR3 DNA: TGTGCCAGCAGTGCCCTATTATCCTACGAGCAGTACTTC. The V and J genes are TRBV25-1 and TRBJ2-7; D remains unclear. The CDR3 runs 13 residues. Germline loops: CDR1 MGHDK, CDR2 SYGVNS. Deletions cut 4 bases from V and 1 base from J, with 8 bases between.

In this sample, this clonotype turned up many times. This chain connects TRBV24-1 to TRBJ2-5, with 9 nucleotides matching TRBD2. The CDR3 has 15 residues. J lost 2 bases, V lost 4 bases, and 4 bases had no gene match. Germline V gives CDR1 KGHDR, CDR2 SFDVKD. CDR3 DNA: TGTGCCACCAGTGACCTTGGACTAGCGCAAGAGACCCAGTACTTC. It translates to CATSDLGLAQETQYF.

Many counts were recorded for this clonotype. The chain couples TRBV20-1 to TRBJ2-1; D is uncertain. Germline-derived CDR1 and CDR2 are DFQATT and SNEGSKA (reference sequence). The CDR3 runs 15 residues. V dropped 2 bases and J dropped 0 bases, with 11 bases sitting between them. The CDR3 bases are TGCAGTGCTAGAATAAGTGGACCCTCCTACAATGAGCAGTTCTTC. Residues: CSARISGPSYNEQFF.

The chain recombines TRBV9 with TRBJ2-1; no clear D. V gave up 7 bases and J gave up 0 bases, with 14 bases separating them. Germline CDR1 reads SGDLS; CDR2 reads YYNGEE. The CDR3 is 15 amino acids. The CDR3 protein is CASASTGGSYNEQFF. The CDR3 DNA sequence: TGTGCCAGCGCCTCGACGGGTGGCTCCTACAATGAGCAGTTCTTC.

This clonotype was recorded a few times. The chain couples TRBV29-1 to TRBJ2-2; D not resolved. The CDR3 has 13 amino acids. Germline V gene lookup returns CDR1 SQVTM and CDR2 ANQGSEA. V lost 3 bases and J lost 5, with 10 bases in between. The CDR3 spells CSVDRSGTGELFF. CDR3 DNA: TGCAGCGTTGATCGGTCCGGGACCGGGGAGCTGTTTTTT.

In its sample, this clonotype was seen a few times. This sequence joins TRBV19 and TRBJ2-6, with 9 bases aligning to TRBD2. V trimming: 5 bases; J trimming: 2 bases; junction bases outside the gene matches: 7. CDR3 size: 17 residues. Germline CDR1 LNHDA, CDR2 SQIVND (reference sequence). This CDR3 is CASSVNLAGAGANVLTF. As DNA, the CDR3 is TGTGCCAGTAGTGTAAACTTAGCGGGAGCTGGGGCCAACGTCCTGACTTTC.

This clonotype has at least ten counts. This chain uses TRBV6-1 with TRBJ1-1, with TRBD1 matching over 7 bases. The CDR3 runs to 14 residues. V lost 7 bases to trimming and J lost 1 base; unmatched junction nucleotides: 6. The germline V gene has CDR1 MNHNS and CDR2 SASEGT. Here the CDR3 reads CASKLRQGNTEAFF. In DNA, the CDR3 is TGTGCCAGCAAACTTAGACAGGGGAACACTGAAGCTTTCTTT.

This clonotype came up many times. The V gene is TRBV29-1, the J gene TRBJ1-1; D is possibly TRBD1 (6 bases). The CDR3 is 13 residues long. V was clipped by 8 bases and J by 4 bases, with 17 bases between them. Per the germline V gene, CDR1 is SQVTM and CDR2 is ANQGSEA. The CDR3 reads CSTRQVTTTEAFF. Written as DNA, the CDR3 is TGCAGCACGAGACAGGTGACCACCACTGAAGCTTTCTTT.

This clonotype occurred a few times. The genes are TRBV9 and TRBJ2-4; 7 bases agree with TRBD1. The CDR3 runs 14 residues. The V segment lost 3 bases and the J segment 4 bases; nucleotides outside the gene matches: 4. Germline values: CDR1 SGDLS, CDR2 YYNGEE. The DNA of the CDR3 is TGTGCCAGCAGCGCAGGGACAGCTAAAAACATTCAGTACTTC. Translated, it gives CASSAGTAKNIQYF. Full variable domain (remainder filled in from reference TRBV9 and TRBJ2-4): DSGVTQTPKHLITATGQRVTLRCSPRSGDLSVYWYQQSLDQGLQFLIQYYNGEERAKGNILERFSAQQFPDLHSELNLSSLELGDSALYFCASSAGTAKNIQYFGAGTRLSVL.

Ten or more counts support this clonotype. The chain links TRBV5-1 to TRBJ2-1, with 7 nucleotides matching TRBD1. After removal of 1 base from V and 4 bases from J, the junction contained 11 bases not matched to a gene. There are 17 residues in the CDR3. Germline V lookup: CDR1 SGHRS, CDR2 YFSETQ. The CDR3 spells CASSLPGALQGYNEQFF. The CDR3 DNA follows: TGCGCCAGCAGCTTGCCCGGGGCCCTACAGGGGTACAATGAGCAGTTCTTC.

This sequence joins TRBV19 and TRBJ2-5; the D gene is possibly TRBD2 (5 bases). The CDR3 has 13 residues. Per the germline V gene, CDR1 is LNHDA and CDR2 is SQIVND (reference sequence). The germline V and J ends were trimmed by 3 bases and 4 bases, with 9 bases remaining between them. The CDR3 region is CASSIGGLETQYF. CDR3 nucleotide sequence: TGTGCCAGTAGTATCGGAGGTCTAGAGACCCAGTACTTC.

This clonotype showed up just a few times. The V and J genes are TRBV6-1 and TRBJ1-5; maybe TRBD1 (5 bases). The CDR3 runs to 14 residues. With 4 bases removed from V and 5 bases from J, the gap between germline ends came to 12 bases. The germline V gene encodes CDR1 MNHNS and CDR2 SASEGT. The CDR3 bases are TGTGCCAGCAGTGGGGGACCACCTTATCAGCCCCAGCATTTT. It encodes CASSGGPPYQPQHF.

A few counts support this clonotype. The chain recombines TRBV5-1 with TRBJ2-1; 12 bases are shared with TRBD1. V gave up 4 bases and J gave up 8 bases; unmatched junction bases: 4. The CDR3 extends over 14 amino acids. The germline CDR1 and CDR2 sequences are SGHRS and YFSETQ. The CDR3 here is CASSRDRGHDEQFF. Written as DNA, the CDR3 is TGCGCCAGCAGCCGGGACAGGGGGCATGATGAGCAGTTCTTC. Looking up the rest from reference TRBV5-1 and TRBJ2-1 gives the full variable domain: KAGVTQTPRYLIKTRGQQVTLSCSPISGHRSVSWYQQTPGQGLQFLFEYFSETQRNKGNFPGRFSGRQFSNSRSEMNVSTLELGDSALYLCASSRDRGHDEQFFGPGTRLTVL.

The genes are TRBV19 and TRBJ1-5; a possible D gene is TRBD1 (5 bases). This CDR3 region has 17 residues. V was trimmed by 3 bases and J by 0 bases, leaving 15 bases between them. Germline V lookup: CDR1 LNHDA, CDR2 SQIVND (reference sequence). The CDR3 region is CASSIVSGGVSNQPQHF. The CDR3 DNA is TGTGCCAGTAGTATTGTTTCGGGGGGGGTTAGCAATCAGCCCCAGCATTTT.

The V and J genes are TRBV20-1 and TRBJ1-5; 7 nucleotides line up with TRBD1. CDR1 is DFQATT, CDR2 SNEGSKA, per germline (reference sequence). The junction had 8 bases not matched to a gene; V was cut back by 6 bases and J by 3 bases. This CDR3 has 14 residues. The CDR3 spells CSANRGHSNQPQHF. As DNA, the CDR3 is TGCAGTGCGAACAGGGGACACTCCAATCAGCCCCAGCATTTT.

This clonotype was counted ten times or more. CDR3 coding DNA: TGTGCCAGCAGCCTTAACCAAGGGTTTCATGGAGCTTTCTTT. This sequence encodes CASSLNQGFHGAFF. The chain is built from TRBV3-1 and TRBJ1-1; D unresolved. Germline lookup yields CDR1 LGHDT and CDR2 YNNKEL (reference sequence). Trimming stripped 4 bases from V and 10 bases from J, with 19 bases between. CDR3 size: 14 residues. The entire variable domain, with the rest obtained from reference TRBV3-1 and TRBJ1-1, is as follows: DTAVSQTPKYLVTQMGNDKSIKCEQNLGHDTMYWYKQDSKKFLKIMFSYNNKELIINETVPNRFSPKSPDKAHLNLHINSLELGDSAVYFCASSLNQGFHGAFFGQGTRLTVV.

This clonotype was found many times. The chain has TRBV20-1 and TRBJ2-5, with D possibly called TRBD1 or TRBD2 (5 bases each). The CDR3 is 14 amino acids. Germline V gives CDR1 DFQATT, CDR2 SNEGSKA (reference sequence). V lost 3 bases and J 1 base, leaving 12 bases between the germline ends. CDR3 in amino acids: CSARDRDGQETQYF. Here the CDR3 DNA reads TGCAGTGCTAGGGACCGGGACGGCCAAGAGACCCAGTACTTC.

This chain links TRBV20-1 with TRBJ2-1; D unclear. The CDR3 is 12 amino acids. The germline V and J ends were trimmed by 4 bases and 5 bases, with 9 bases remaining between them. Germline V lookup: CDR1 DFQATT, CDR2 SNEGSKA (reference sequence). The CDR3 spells CSANRRNNEQFF. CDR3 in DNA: TGCAGTGCTAACAGACGGAACAATGAGCAGTTCTTC.

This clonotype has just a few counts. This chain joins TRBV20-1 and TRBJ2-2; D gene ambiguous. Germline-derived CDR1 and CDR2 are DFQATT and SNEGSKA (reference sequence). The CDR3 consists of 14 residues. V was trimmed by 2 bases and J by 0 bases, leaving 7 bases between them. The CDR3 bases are TGCAGTGCTAGATCCGGCCCGAACACCGGGGAGCTGTTTTTT. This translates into CSARSGPNTGELFF.

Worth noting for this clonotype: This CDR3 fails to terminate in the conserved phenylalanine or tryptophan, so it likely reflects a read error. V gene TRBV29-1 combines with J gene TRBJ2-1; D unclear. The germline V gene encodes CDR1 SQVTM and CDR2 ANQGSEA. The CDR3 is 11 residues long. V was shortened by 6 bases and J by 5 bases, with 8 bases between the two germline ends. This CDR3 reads CSVRTDNEQFL. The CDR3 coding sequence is TGCAGCGTACGAACGGACAATGAGCAGTTCCTC.

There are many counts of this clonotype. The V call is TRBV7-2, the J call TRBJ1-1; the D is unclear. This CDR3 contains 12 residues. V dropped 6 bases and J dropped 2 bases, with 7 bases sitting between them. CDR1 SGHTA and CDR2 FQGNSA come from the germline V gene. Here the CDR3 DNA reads TGTGCCAGCAGAGCCCCAAACACTGAAGCTTTCTTT. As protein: CASRAPNTEAFF.

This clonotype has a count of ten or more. The CDR3 loop is CASSLLAGAYNEQFF. The DNA for the CDR3 is TGTGCCAGCAGCTTATTAGCGGGAGCCTACAATGAGCAGTTCTTC. V and J are TRBV11-1 and TRBJ2-1; 9 positions match TRBD2. The germline V gene encodes CDR1 SGHAT and CDR2 FQDESV (reference sequence). The CDR3 extends over 15 amino acids. The ends lost 2 bases at V and 2 bases at J; junction bases unmatched: 1.

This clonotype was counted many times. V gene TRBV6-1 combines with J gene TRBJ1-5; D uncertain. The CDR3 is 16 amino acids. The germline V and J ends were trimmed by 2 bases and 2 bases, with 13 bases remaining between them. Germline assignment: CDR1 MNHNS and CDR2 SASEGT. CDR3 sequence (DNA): TGTGCCAGCAGTGAATGGGAGAACGTGGGCAATCAGCCCCAGCATTTT. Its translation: CASSEWENVGNQPQHF.